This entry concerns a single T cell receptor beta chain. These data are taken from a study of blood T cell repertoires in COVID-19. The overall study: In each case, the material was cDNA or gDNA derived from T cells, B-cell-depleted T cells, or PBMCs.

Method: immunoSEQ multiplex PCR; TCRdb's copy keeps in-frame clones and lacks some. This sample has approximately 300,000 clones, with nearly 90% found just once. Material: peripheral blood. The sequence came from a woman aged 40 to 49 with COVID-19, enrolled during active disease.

The CDR3 protein is CASTGQGTYGYTF. The CDR3 DNA follows: TGCGCCAGCACCGGACAGGGTACCTATGGCTACACCTTC. This chain links TRBV5-1 with TRBJ1-2; 8 nucleotides agree with TRBD1. CDR3 length equals 13 residues. V shed 6 bases, J shed 4 bases, and the junction held 5 bases outside the gene matches. Germline values: CDR1 SGHRS, CDR2 YFSETQ.